This TCR beta chain was sequenced during a study of T cell changes during pregnancy in multiple sclerosis. TCRdb keeps only in-frame clones here, not all; method: immunoSEQ multiplex PCR. Of roughly 64,000 clones in the sample, around 96% were seen once. Germline lookup yields CDR1 SQVTM and CDR2 ANQGSEA. CDR3 length: 12 amino acids. Losses at the gene ends were 8 bases for V and 1 base for J; bases not matched to a gene: 4. This specimen consisted of CD8+ T cells from peripheral blood mononuclear cells, obtained after pregnancy. This receptor was obtained from a female donor with multiple sclerosis, enrolled in a pregnancy study. The chain couples TRBV29-1 to TRBJ2-5; the match to TRBD1 covers 7 bases. This chain's CDR3 is CSLRQGQETQYF. In nucleotides, the CDR3 is TGCAGCCTCCGACAGGGCCAAGAGACCCAGTACTTC.